This TCR beta chain stems from a study of blood T cell repertoires in COVID-19. Study-level background: T cells, B-cell-depleted T cells, or PBMCs provided the cDNA or gDNA that served as material.

Libraries were prepared by immunoSEQ multiplex PCR; TCRdb keeps only in-frame clonotypes and omits some of them. The data contain some 200,000 clones, less than 90% of them singletons. In germline, CDR1 is MNHEY, CDR2 SVGEGT. The V end lost 0 bases, the J end lost 4 bases, and 18 bases lay between the germline ends. The CDR3 covers 17 residues. The chain employs TRBV6-2 or TRBV6-3 and TRBJ1-2; D might be TRBD1 (6 bases). The sequenced sample consisted of peripheral blood. The origin of this receptor is a woman aged 45 to 65 with acute or convalescent COVID-19. CDR3 protein: CASSYSAGATLSYGYTF. In nucleotides, the CDR3 is TGTGCCAGCAGTTACTCGGCAGGGGCGACCTTGTCCTATGGCTACACCTTC.